This is a list of T cell receptor beta chains from one sample in a study of T cells expressing NK-cell markers. TCRdb reprocessed the 5' RACE reads and reports one entry per CDR3 protein, with no DNA. Here the sample table reports about 550,000 distinct CDR3 sequences. The sample was blood T cells: a sorted CD56 or NKG2C T cell subset, CD4+ or CD8+ T cells, or bulk PBMC T cells (not recorded which). The origin of the receptors is a man younger than 35 in good health. Each CDR3 is given with its conserved first and last residue.

TRBJ1-6,TRBV7-3,CASSQGQSGSPLHF
TRBJ2-2,TRBV30,CAWSPGTRTGELFF
TRBJ2-4,TRBV20-1,CSARVASGSGQNIQYF
TRBJ2-5,TRBV6-1,CASSNSGRPQETQYF
TRBJ2-4,TRBV9,CASSDDPRDSSVSIQYF
TRBJ2-1,TRBV6-8,CASPPLHGRFWLGYNEQFF
TRBJ2-5,TRBV12-3/TRBV12-4,CASSWGQKETQYF
TRBJ2-1,TRBV13,CASSKPGLAERDTQQVFNEQFF
TRBJ2-2,TRBV4-1,CASGPGTAGELFF
TRBJ2-7,TRBV6-2/TRBV6-3,CASSGMRGAAYEQYF